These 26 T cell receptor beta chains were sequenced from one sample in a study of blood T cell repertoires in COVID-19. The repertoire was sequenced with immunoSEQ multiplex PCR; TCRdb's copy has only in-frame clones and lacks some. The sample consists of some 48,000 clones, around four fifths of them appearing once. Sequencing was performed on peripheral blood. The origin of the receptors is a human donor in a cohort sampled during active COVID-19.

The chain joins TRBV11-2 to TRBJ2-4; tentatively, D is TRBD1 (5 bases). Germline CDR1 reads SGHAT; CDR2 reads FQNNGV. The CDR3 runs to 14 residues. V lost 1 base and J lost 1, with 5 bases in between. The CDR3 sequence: CASSLAGAKNIQYF. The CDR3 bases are TGTGCCAGCAGCTTAGCAGGGGCCAAAAACATTCAGTACTTC.

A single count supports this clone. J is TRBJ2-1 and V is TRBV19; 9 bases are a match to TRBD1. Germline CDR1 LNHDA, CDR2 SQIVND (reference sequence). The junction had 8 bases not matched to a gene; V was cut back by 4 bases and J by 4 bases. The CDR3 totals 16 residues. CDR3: CASSTLRDRVYNEQFF. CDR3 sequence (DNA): TGTGCCAGTAGTACCCTCCGGGACAGGGTATACAATGAGCAGTTCTTC.

The CDR3 region has the DNA TGTGCCAGCAACAATCTAGGCACAGATACGCAGTATTTT. Its translation: CASNNLGTDTQYF. The chain links TRBV6-6 to TRBJ2-3; no definite D call. This CDR3 comprises 13 residues. V gave up 7 bases and J gave up 1 base, with 9 bases separating them. From germline, CDR1 is MNHNY and CDR2 SVGAGI (reference sequence).

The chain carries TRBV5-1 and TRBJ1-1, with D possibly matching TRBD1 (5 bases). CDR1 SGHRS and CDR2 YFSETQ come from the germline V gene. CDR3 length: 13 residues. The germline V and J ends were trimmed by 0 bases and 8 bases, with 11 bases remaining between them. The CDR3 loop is CASSLAGTGEAFF. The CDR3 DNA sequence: TGCGCCAGCAGCTTGGCCGGTACAGGAGAAGCTTTCTTT.

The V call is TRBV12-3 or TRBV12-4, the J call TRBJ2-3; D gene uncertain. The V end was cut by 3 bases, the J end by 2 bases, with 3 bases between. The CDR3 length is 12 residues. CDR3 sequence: CASSFHTDTQYF. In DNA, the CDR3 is TGTGCCAGCAGTTTCCACACAGATACGCAGTATTTT.

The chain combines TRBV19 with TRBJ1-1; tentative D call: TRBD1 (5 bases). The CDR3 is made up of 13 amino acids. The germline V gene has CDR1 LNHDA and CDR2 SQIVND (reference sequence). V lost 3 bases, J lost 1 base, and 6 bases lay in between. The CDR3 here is CASSMTANTEAFF. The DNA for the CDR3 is TGTGCCAGTAGTATGACAGCGAACACTGAAGCTTTCTTT.

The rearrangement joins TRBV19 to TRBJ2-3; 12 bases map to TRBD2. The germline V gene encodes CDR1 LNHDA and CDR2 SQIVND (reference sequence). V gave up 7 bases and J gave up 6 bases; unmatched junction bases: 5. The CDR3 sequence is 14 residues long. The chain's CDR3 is CASKTSGGRDTQYF. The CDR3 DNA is TGTGCCAGTAAGACTAGCGGGGGCAGGGATACGCAGTATTTT.

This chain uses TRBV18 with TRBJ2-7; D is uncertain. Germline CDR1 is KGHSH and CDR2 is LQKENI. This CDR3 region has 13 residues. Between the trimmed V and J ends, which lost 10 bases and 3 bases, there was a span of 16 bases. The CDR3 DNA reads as TGTGCCACCGCACCGGTACAGAGCTACGAGCAGTACTTC. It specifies CATAPVQSYEQYF. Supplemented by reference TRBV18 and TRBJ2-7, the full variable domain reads NAGVMQNPRHLVRRRGQEARLRCSPMKGHSHVYWYRQLPEEGLKFMVYLQKENIIDESGMPKERFSAEFPKEGPSILRIQQVVRGDSAAYFCATAPVQSYEQYFGPGTRLTVT.

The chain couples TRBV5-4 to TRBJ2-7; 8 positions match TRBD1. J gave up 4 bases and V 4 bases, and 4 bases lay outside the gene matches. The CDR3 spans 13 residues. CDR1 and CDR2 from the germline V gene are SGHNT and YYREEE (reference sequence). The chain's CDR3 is CASSPGGRYEQYF. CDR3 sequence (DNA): TGTGCCAGCAGCCCAGGGGGCCGATACGAGCAGTACTTC.

The CDR3: CASSEDRVVNSPLHF. The CDR3 DNA follows: TGTGCCAGCAGTGAAGACAGGGTTGTCAATTCACCCCTCCACTTT. The rearrangement joins TRBV6-1 to TRBJ1-6; TRBD1 is a possible D gene (6 bases). This CDR3 contains 15 residues. V lost 1 base to trimming and J lost 7 bases, with 11 bases between them. CDR1 and CDR2 from the germline V gene are MNHNS and SASEGT.

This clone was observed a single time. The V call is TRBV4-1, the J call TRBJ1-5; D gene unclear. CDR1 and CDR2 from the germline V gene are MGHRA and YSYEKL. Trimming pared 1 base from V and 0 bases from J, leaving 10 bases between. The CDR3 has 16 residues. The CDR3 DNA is TGCGCCAGCAGCCAAGTCGACATGTTTAGCAATCAGCCCCAGCATTTT. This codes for CASSQVDMFSNQPQHF.

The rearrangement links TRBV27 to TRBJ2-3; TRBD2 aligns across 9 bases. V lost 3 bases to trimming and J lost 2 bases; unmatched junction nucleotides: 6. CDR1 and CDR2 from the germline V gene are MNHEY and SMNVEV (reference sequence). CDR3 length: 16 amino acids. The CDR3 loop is CASSFSGGPPTDTQYF. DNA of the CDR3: TGTGCCAGCAGTTTTAGCGGGGGCCCTCCCACAGATACGCAGTATTTT.

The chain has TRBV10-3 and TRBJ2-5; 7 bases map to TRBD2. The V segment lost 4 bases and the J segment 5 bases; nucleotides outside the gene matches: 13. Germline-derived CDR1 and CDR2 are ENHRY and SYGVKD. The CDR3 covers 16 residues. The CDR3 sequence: CAISAGEGSPRETQYF. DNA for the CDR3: TGTGCCATCAGTGCGGGGGAGGGGTCCCCTCGGGAGACCCAGTACTTC.

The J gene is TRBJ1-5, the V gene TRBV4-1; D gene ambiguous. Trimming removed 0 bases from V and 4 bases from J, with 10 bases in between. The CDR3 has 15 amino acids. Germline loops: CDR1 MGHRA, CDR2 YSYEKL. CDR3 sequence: CASSQDVTENQPQHF. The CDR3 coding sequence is TGCGCCAGCAGCCAAGATGTGACGGAGAATCAGCCCCAGCATTTT.

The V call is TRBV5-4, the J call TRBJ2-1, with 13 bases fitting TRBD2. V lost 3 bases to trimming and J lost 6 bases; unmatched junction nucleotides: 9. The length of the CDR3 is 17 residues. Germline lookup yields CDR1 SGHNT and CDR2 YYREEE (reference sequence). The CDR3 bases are TGTGCCAGCAGCTCGCAAAAACTAGCGGGGGGGCGCAATGAGCAGTTCTTC. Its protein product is CASSSQKLAGGRNEQFF.

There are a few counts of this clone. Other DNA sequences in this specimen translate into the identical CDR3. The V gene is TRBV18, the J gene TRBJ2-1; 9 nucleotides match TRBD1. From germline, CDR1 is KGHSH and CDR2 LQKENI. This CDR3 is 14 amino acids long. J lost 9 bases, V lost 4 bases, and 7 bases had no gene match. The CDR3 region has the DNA TGTGCCAGCTCACTGGGGACAGGGAGCGGTGAGCAGTTCTTC. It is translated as CASSLGTGSGEQFF.

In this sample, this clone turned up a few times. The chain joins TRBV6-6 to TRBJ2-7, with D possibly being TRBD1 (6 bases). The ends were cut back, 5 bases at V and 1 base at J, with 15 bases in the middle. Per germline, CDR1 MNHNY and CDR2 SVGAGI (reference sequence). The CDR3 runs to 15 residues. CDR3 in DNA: TGTGCCAGCAGTCACTTAGACAGGAGATCCTACGAGCAGTACTTC. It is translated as CASSHLDRRSYEQYF.

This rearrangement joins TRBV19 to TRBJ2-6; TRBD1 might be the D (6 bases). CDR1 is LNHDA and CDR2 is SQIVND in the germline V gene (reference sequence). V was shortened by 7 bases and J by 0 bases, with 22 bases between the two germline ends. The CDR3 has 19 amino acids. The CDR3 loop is CASKDGWGTPISGANVLTF. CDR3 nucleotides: TGTGCCAGTAAAGATGGTTGGGGGACACCAATCTCTGGGGCCAACGTCCTGACTTTC.

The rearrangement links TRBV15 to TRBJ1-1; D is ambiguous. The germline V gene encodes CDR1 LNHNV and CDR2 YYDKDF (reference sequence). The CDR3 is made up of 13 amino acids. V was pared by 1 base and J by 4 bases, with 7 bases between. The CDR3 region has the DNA TGTGCCACCAGCAGAGTTTCGGGCACTGAAGCTTTCTTT. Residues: CATSRVSGTEAFF.

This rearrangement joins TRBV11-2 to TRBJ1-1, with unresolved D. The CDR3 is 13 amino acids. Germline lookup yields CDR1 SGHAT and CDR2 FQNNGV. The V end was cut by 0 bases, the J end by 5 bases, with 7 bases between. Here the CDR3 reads CASSLDGITEAFF. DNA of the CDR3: TGTGCCAGCAGCTTAGACGGGATAACTGAAGCTTTCTTT.

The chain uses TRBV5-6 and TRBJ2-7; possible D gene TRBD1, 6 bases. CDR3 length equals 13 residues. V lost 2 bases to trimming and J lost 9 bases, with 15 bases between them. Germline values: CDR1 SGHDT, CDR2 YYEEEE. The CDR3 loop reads CASSFVAGDTQYF. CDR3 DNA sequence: TGTGCCAGCAGCTTTGTCGCAGGGGACACGCAGTACTTC. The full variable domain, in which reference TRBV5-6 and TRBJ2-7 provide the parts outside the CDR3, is DAGVTQSPTHLIKTRGQQVTLRCSPKSGHDTVSWYQQALGQGPQFIFQYYEEEERQRGNFPDRFSGHQFPNYSSELNVNALLLGDSALYLCASSFVAGDTQYFGPGTRLTVT.

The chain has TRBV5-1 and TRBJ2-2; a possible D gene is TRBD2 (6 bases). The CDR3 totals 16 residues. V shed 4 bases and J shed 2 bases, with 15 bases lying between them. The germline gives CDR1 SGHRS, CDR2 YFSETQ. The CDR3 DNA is TGCGCCAGCAGCCAAACGGGGGAACCCAACACCGGGGAGCTGTTTTTT. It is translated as CASSQTGEPNTGELFF.

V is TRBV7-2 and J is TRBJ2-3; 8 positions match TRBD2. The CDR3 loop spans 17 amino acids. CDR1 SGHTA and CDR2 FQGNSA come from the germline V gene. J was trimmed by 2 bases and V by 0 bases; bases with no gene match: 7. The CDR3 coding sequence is TGTGCCAGCAGCTTAGCGCGGGCTAGCGGGTACACAGATACGCAGTATTTT. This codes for CASSLARASGYTDTQYF.

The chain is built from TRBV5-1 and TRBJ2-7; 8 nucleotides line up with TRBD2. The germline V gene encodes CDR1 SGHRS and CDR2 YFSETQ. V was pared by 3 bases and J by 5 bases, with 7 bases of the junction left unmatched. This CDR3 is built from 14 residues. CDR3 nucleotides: TGCGCCAGCAGCTCCAGGACTAGCACCGACGAGCAGTACTTC. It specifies CASSSRTSTDEQYF.

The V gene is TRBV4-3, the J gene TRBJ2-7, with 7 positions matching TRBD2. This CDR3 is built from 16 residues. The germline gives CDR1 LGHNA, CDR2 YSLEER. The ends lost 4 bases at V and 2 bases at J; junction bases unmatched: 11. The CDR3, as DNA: TGCGCCAGCAGCCTTAGAGCGGGGACCCTTACCTACGAGCAGTACTTC. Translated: CASSLRAGTLTYEQYF.

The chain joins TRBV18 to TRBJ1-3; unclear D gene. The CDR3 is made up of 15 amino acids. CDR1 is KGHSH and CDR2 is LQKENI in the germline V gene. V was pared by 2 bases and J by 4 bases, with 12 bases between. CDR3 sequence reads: CASSPGSASGNTIYF. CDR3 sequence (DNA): TGTGCCAGCTCACCAGGCAGCGCTTCCGGAAACACCATATATTTT.